These T cell receptor beta chains were read from a single sample in a study of cytomegalovirus exposure and HLA in healthy donors. TCRdb keeps only in-frame clones here, not all; method: immunoSEQ multiplex PCR. The repertoire includes roughly 150,000 clones, around 75% of them detected once, and about 3% sits in the top ten. The material sequenced was PBMCs. Receptors originate from a male donor in good health and CMV-seronegative. CDR3s leave out the opening cysteine and the closing phenylalanine or tryptophan.

CDR3aa: ASSLTGEQY; v_gene: TRBV5-6; len: 9; j_gene: TRBJ2-7
CDR3aa: ASSFVLAGTGELF; v_gene: TRBV7-9; len: 13; j_gene: TRBJ2-2
CDR3aa: ASSARGLLLTGELF; v_gene: TRBV2; len: 14; j_gene: TRBJ2-2
CDR3aa: ASSPGRDGYT; v_gene: TRBV7-8; len: 10; j_gene: TRBJ1-2
CDR3aa: AIKAGAADTQY; v_gene: TRBV10-3; len: 11; j_gene: TRBJ2-3
CDR3aa: ASSQAGRVEQF; v_gene: TRBV4-1; len: 11; j_gene: TRBJ2-1
CDR3aa: ASSFFTGGGTEAF; v_gene: TRBV7-3; len: 13; j_gene: TRBJ1-1
CDR3aa: ASSSEGGGTGLYEQY; v_gene: TRBV5-6; len: 15; j_gene: TRBJ2-7
CDR3aa: ASSENRGIYYGYT; v_gene: TRBV6-1; len: 13; j_gene: TRBJ1-2
CDR3aa: ASSPASGSAYEQY; v_gene: TRBV7-2; len: 13; j_gene: TRBJ2-7
CDR3aa: ASRAESNTDTQY; v_gene: TRBV19; len: 12; j_gene: TRBJ2-3
CDR3aa: ASSLSRGTEAF; v_gene: TRBV27; len: 11; j_gene: TRBJ1-1
CDR3aa: ASSVDGLANEKLF; v_gene: TRBV9; len: 13; j_gene: TRBJ1-4
CDR3aa: ASSPQGGEKLF; v_gene: TRBV7-9; len: 11; j_gene: TRBJ1-4
CDR3aa: ASSLLRGGYYGYT; v_gene: TRBV7-2; len: 13; j_gene: TRBJ1-2
CDR3aa: ASSFGQGATDTQY; v_gene: TRBV5-1; len: 13; j_gene: TRBJ2-3
CDR3aa: ASSLLQGVAYEQY; v_gene: TRBV7-9; len: 13; j_gene: TRBJ2-7
CDR3aa: ASSPTYGQGSEAF; v_gene: TRBV18; len: 13; j_gene: TRBJ1-1
CDR3aa: ASSQGGRENTIY; v_gene: TRBV4-3; len: 12; j_gene: TRBJ1-3